One and the same sample provided the 15 T cell receptor beta chains below, sequenced in a study of blood T cell repertoires in COVID-19. TCRdb keeps only in-frame clones here, not all; method: immunoSEQ multiplex PCR. The table shows about 370,000 clones, with around 90% occurring only once. The sequenced sample consisted of peripheral blood. These receptors came from a woman younger than 45 with COVID-19, enrolled during active disease.

This clone was detected many times. The chain links TRBV11-2 to TRBJ2-3; TRBD2 matches at 11 bases. Per germline, CDR1 SGHAT and CDR2 FQNNGV. V gave up 5 bases and J gave up 6 bases; unmatched junction bases: 7. This CDR3 has 15 residues. The CDR3 DNA is TGTGCCAGCAGCGATAGCGGGAGGGCCGGGGATACGCAGTATTTT. Amino acids: CASSDSGRAGDTQYF.

The V call is TRBV5-1, the J call TRBJ2-1; TRBD1 matches 7 bases. Trimming removed 6 bases from V and 3 bases from J; junction bases left unmatched: 6. Germline loops: CDR1 SGHRS, CDR2 YFSETQ. The CDR3 totals 14 residues. The chain's CDR3 is CASKDRSNYNEQFF. CDR3 nucleotides: TGCGCCAGCAAGGACAGGTCGAACTACAATGAGCAGTTCTTC.

V is TRBV27 and J is TRBJ2-2, with 9 bases matching TRBD2. This CDR3 comprises 15 residues. Germline V gives CDR1 MNHEY, CDR2 SMNVEV (reference sequence). J gave up 4 bases and V 4 bases, and 4 bases lay outside the gene matches. The CDR3 sequence: CASSYRAGGTGELFF. CDR3 DNA: TGTGCCAGCAGTTACCGAGCGGGAGGCACCGGGGAGCTGTTTTTT.

The chain carries TRBV12-3 or TRBV12-4 and TRBJ1-2; 9 bases align to TRBD1. V lost 4 bases to trimming and J lost 7 bases; unmatched junction nucleotides: 4. The CDR3 has 13 residues. CDR3 sequence: CASSSQGAIGYTF. The CDR3 DNA sequence: TGTGCCAGCAGTTCACAGGGGGCTATTGGCTACACCTTC.

The chain links TRBV21-1 to TRBJ2-1; TRBD2 is taken as the D call from the table, unchecked against the DNA. TRBV21-1 is described as a pseudogene. The CDR3 spans 16 residues. The CDR3 sequence is CASSKIPGSSYNEQFF. The CDR3 coding sequence is TGTGCCAGCAGCAAAATTCCGGGGAGCTCCTACAATGAGCAGTTCTTC.

The V and J genes are TRBV18 and TRBJ1-1; no definite D call. There are 14 residues in the CDR3. From germline, CDR1 is KGHSH and CDR2 LQKENI. V shed 4 bases and J shed 3 bases, with 12 bases lying between them. Here the CDR3 DNA reads TGTGCCAGCTCACAGAACCTGGAGGACACTGAAGCTTTCTTT. Translated: CASSQNLEDTEAFF.

The J gene is TRBJ1-2, the V gene TRBV5-4; a possible D gene is TRBD1 (6 bases). Per germline, CDR1 SGHNT and CDR2 YYREEE (reference sequence). V lost 4 bases to trimming and J lost 1 base, with 14 bases between them. This CDR3 contains 15 residues. CDR3 sequence (DNA): TGTGCCAGCAGCCCGGGGGGGGCGCGTAACTATGGCTACACCTTC. It encodes CASSPGGARNYGYTF. The whole variable domain, remainder taken from reference TRBV5-4 and TRBJ1-2, is ETGVTQSPTHLIKTRGQQVTLRCSSQSGHNTVSWYQQALGQGPQFIFQYYREEENGRGNFPPRFSGLQFPNYSSELNVNALELDDSALYLCASSPGGARNYGYTFGSGTRLTVV.

The genes are TRBV5-1 and TRBJ1-3; 7 bases fit TRBD1. The length of the CDR3 is 14 residues. Trimming took 4 bases from V and 0 from J; bases not matched to a gene: 1. Germline CDR1 is SGHRS and CDR2 is YFSETQ. The chain's CDR3 is CASSRDSSGNTIYF. Written as DNA, the CDR3 is TGCGCCAGCAGCAGGGACAGCTCTGGAAACACCATATATTTT. The whole variable domain, filled in from reference TRBV5-1 and TRBJ1-3, reads KAGVTQTPRYLIKTRGQQVTLSCSPISGHRSVSWYQQTPGQGLQFLFEYFSETQRNKGNFPGRFSGRQFSNSRSEMNVSTLELGDSALYLCASSRDSSGNTIYFGEGSWLTVV.

CDR3 bases: TGTGCCAGCAGCCCCCGGACTAGCGGGGATACGCAGTATTTT. It translates to CASSPRTSGDTQYF. V gene TRBV11-2 combines with J gene TRBJ2-3; TRBD2 agrees at 11 bases. The CDR3 covers 14 residues. Germline values: CDR1 SGHAT, CDR2 FQNNGV. Germline trimming cut 5 bases from V and 6 bases from J; bases unmatched to any gene: 4.

The V gene is TRBV9, the J gene TRBJ1-3, with 9 nucleotides matching TRBD1. With V trimmed by 2 bases and J by 4 bases, 7 bases remained unmatched. Germline-derived CDR1 and CDR2 are SGDLS and YYNGEE. The CDR3 spans 16 residues. The CDR3 region is CASSVTSGTGGNTIYF. CDR3 coding DNA: TGTGCCAGCAGCGTTACTTCCGGGACAGGGGGAAACACCATATATTTT.

The V gene is TRBV27, the J gene TRBJ2-5; D perhaps matches TRBD2 (5 bases). The germline V and J ends were trimmed by 6 bases and 2 bases, with 16 bases remaining between them. Germline V gene lookup returns CDR1 MNHEY and CDR2 SMNVEV (reference sequence). The CDR3 is 15 residues long. The CDR3 nucleotides are TGTGCCAGCAGCTCCGAGGGCAGCCGTCAAGAGACCCAGTACTTC. Encoded protein: CASSSEGSRQETQYF.

The gene calls are TRBV30 and TRBJ2-1; 10 bases match TRBD2. The CDR3 covers 16 residues. Trimming at V came to 3 bases and at J to 7 bases, leaving 12 bases not matched to a gene. In germline, CDR1 is GTSNPN, CDR2 SVGIG (reference sequence). The CDR3 sequence is CAWSGGLAGVRNEQFF. Here the CDR3 DNA reads TGTGCCTGGAGCGGGGGTCTAGCGGGAGTTAGGAATGAGCAGTTCTTC.

Here the CDR3 DNA reads TGTGCCAGCAGCTTACCGGGAGGTATTCGGGAGCAGTTCTTC. Residues: CASSLPGGIREQFF. The chain couples TRBV7-2 to TRBJ2-1, with 7 bases aligning to TRBD2. Germline assignment: CDR1 SGHTA and CDR2 FQGNSA. Trimming cost V 2 bases and J 10 bases; bases outside gene matches: 8. This CDR3 contains 14 residues.

The chain is built from TRBV29-1 and TRBJ1-2, with 10 bases matching TRBD1. J was trimmed by 3 bases and V by 4 bases; bases with no gene match: 2. CDR3 length: 13 amino acids. Germline CDR1 SQVTM, CDR2 ANQGSEA. CDR3 sequence reads: CSVATGGDYGYTF. The CDR3 DNA follows: TGCAGCGTTGCGACAGGGGGCGACTATGGCTACACCTTC.

The sample holds one count of this clone. The chain combines TRBV10-1 with TRBJ2-3; no clear D. The V gene lost 4 bases and the J gene lost 2 bases, with 10 bases spanning the gap. The CDR3 is 14 residues long. Germline-derived CDR1 and CDR2 are WNHNN and SYGVQD (reference sequence). The CDR3 spells CASSGPSSTDTQYF. CDR3 nucleotides: TGCGCCAGCAGTGGCCCTAGTTCCACAGATACGCAGTATTTT.